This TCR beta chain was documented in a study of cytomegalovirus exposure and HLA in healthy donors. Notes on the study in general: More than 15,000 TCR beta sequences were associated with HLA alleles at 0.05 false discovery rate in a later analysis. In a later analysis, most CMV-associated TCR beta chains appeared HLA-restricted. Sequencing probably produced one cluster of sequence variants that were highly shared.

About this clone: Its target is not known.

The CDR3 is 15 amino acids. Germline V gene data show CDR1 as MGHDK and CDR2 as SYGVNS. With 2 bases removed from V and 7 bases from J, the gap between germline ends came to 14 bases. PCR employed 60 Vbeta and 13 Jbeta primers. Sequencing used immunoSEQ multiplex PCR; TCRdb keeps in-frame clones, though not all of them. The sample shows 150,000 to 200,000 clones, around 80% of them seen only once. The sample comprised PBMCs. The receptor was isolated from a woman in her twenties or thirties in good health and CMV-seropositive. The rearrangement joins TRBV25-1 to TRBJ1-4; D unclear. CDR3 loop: CASSEGGRGFEKLFF. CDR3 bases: TGTGCCAGCAGTGAAGGTGGCAGAGGTTTTGAAAAACTGTTTTTT.